One and the same sample provided the 21 T cell receptor beta chains below, sequenced in a study of Ad26.COV2.S vaccination and SARS-CoV-2 variants. Produced via immunoSEQ multiplex PCR; TCRdb's table is partial and in-frame only. This repertoire shows about 350,000 clones, 70% to 90% found once; its top ten account for about 10%. The sample's treatment: about 20 received Ad26.COV2.S at low or high dose, single or two shots; several received placebo; per-sample allocation not given. Material that was analyzed had been drawn on day 63 after the first vaccine or placebo injection. The sample in question was peripheral blood, obtained in a trial of Ad26.COV2.S vaccine versus placebo. The origin of the receptors is a person aged 18-60 years who received the Ad26.COV2.S COVID-19 vaccine or a placebo.

The rearrangement uses TRBV27 and TRBJ1-1; perhaps TRBD1 as D (6 bases). V was trimmed by 2 bases and J by 9 bases, leaving 13 bases between them. This CDR3 is 13 amino acids long. Germline V gene sequence: CDR1 MNHEY, CDR2 SMNVEV (reference sequence). DNA for the CDR3: TGTGCCAGCAGTTTAAGGACAGAAACTCAAGCTTTCTTT. Translated, it gives CASSLRTETQAFF.

V is TRBV5-5 and J is TRBJ2-1; the D is unclear. The V gene's germline CDR1 is SGHKS and CDR2 YYEKEE (reference sequence). CDR3 length: 15 residues. Between the trimmed V and J ends, which lost 0 bases and 2 bases, there was a span of 9 bases. The CDR3 loop reads CASSLAEDPYNEQFF. CDR3 coding DNA: TGTGCCAGCAGCTTGGCCGAAGATCCCTACAATGAGCAGTTCTTC.

The chain has TRBV7-2 and TRBJ1-5; D gene uncertain. The CDR3 sequence is 15 residues long. Germline V gene data show CDR1 as SGHTA and CDR2 as FQGNSA. V lost 5 bases, J lost 6 bases, and 17 bases lay in between. CDR3 residues: CASSQTPGNGQPQHF. The CDR3 DNA reads TGTGCCAGCAGCCAAACCCCCGGGAATGGTCAGCCCCAGCATTTT.

The V call is TRBV2, the J call TRBJ1-4; 7 bases match TRBD1. CDR1 and CDR2 (germline): SNHLY, FYNNEI. V gave up 7 bases and J gave up 5 bases; unmatched junction bases: 10. The CDR3 spans 15 residues. Written as DNA, the CDR3 is TGTGCCAGCAATCCACGACAGGGAAGAAATGAAAAACTGTTTTTT. This sequence encodes CASNPRQGRNEKLFF.

This rearrangement joins TRBV6-2 or TRBV6-3 to TRBJ1-1; D remains ambiguous. Germline CDR1 is MNHEY and CDR2 is SVGEGT. The CDR3 covers 15 residues. Between the trimmed V and J ends, which lost 2 bases and 4 bases, there was a span of 14 bases. CDR3 sequence: CASSYMAPHGTEAFF. The CDR3 DNA is TGTGCCAGCAGTTACATGGCCCCCCATGGCACTGAAGCTTTCTTT.

This chain links TRBV28 with TRBJ1-2; tentative D call: TRBD1 (6 bases). From germline, CDR1 is MDHEN and CDR2 SYDVKM. With 5 bases removed from V and 6 bases from J, the gap between germline ends came to 10 bases. The CDR3 runs 12 residues. CDR3 loop: CASSPGQNGYTF. The CDR3 bases are TGTGCCAGCAGTCCAGGACAGAATGGCTACACCTTC.

This chain's CDR3 is CASSLRQGYTDTQYF. The CDR3 bases are TGTGCCAGCTCTCTGAGGCAGGGGTACACAGATACGCAGTATTTT. The chain recombines TRBV18 with TRBJ2-3; D is perhaps TRBD1 (6 bases). Germline-derived CDR1 and CDR2 are KGHSH and LQKENI. Deletions cut 6 bases from V and 2 bases from J, with 15 bases between. This CDR3 has 15 residues.

The CDR3 DNA is TGTGCCAGCAGCTCGGGACTTCCCCCTGATGTGGAGCAGTTCTTC. Translation: CASSSGLPPDVEQFF. This sequence joins TRBV7-2 and TRBJ2-1; D may be TRBD2 (6 bases). Germline V CDR1 and CDR2: SGHTA, FQGNSA. The CDR3 loop spans 15 amino acids. Between the trimmed V and J ends, which lost 4 bases and 10 bases, there was a span of 20 bases.

The CDR3 spells CASSPPSVADTQYF. The CDR3 nucleotides are TGTGCCAGCAGCCCCCCAAGCGTAGCTGATACGCAGTATTTT. The rearrangement uses TRBV14 and TRBJ2-3; the D is unclear. Germline CDR1 SGHDN, CDR2 FVKESK. The CDR3 has 14 amino acids. The V end lost 4 bases, the J end lost 6 bases, and 14 bases lay between the germline ends. Supplemented by reference TRBV14 and TRBJ2-3, the full variable domain reads EAGVTQFPSHSVIEKGQTVTLRCDPISGHDNLYWYRRVMGKEIKFLLHFVKESKQDESGMPNNRFLAERTGGTYSTLKVQPAELEDSGVYFCASSPPSVADTQYFGPGTRLTVL.

The CDR3 DNA follows: TGTGCCAGCAGTGAAGGGACTAGCGGGAGGACCCAAGAGACCCAGTACTTC. It codes for CASSEGTSGRTQETQYF. The chain employs TRBV6-1 and TRBJ2-5, with 14 bases fitting TRBD2. The CDR3 loop spans 17 amino acids. After removal of 1 base from V and 1 base from J, the junction contained 2 bases not matched to a gene. Germline CDR1 and CDR2: MNHNS and SASEGT.

The chain recombines TRBV28 with TRBJ2-1, with 10 positions matching TRBD1. This CDR3 has 15 amino acids. V was clipped by 4 bases and J by 8 bases; unmatched bases: 8. CDR1 and CDR2 (germline): MDHEN, SYDVKM. This chain's CDR3 is CASSSPGTGEDEQFF. CDR3 nucleotides: TGTGCCAGCAGTTCCCCCGGGACAGGGGAGGATGAGCAGTTCTTC.

This rearrangement joins TRBV6-4 to TRBJ2-5; TRBD1 agrees at 7 bases. The germline CDR1 and CDR2 sequences are MRHNA and SNTAGT. V trimming: 4 bases; J trimming: 1 base; junction bases outside the gene matches: 6. The length of the CDR3 is 15 residues. The CDR3: CASSVDRALQETQYF. The DNA for the CDR3 is TGTGCCAGCAGTGTCGACAGGGCCCTCCAAGAGACCCAGTACTTC.

In DNA, the CDR3 is TGTGCCAGTAGTATCGGACAGAGCAATCAGCCCCAGCATTTT. This sequence encodes CASSIGQSNQPQHF. This chain joins TRBV19 and TRBJ1-5; D is possibly TRBD1 (6 bases). The CDR3 runs to 14 residues. Germline lookup yields CDR1 LNHDA and CDR2 SQIVND (reference sequence). V shed 3 bases and J shed 1 base, with 7 bases lying between them.

Only a few counts were recorded for this clone. The V gene is TRBV5-4, the J gene TRBJ2-2; the D is unclear. The CDR3 is 12 residues long. Trimming took 7 bases from V and 2 from J, leaving 6 bases between them. The germline V gene encodes CDR1 SGHNT and CDR2 YYREEE (reference sequence). The CDR3 nucleotides read TGTGCCAGCCTAACTAACACCGGGGAGCTGTTTTTT. It translates to CASLTNTGELFF.

This clone has more than one count but fewer than ten. The chain recombines TRBV2 with TRBJ2-7; possible D gene TRBD2, 7 bases. This CDR3 spans 14 amino acids. Per the germline V gene, CDR1 is SNHLY and CDR2 is FYNNEI. Trimming cost V 2 bases and J 3 bases, with 11 bases left between them. The CDR3 protein is CASSERGGGYEQYF. In DNA, the CDR3 is TGTGCCAGCAGTGAAAGGGGGGGTGGCTACGAGCAGTACTTC.

The J gene is TRBJ1-1, the V gene TRBV7-9; TRBD1 is a possible D gene (5 bases). The CDR3 has 17 amino acids. The V end was cut by 5 bases, the J end by 1 base, with 20 bases between. CDR1 and CDR2 from the germline V gene are SEHNR and FQNEAQ (reference sequence). The CDR3 coding sequence is TGTGCCAGCAGCCCAGGATATTCGGGGCTCCGGAACACTGAAGCTTTCTTT. Protein: CASSPGYSGLRNTEAFF.

The chain recombines TRBV7-2 with TRBJ2-3, with D uncertain. The CDR3 contains 16 residues. The V gene lost 4 bases and the J gene lost 0 bases, with 14 bases spanning the gap. CDR1 and CDR2 (germline): SGHTA, FQGNSA. The chain's CDR3 is CASSSPMTPSTDTQYF. The DNA for the CDR3 is TGTGCCAGCAGCTCCCCCATGACTCCGAGCACAGATACGCAGTATTTT.

The rearrangement uses TRBV6-4 and TRBJ2-2; a weak D match, TRBD2 (5 bases). Germline loops: CDR1 MRHNA, CDR2 SNTAGT. CDR3 size: 14 residues. V was trimmed by 7 bases and J by 4 bases, leaving 13 bases between them. The CDR3 reads CASKVEDFTGELFF. DNA of the CDR3: TGTGCCAGCAAAGTTGAGGACTTCACCGGGGAGCTGTTTTTT.

The chain employs TRBV7-9 and TRBJ2-1; 7 bases align to TRBD1. CDR1 is SEHNR and CDR2 is FQNEAQ in the germline V gene (reference sequence). The CDR3 has 14 amino acids. With V trimmed by 4 bases and J by 4 bases, 4 bases remained unmatched. CDR3 DNA: TGTGCCAGCAGCTGGGACAGCAAGTACAATGAGCAGTTCTTC. This sequence encodes CASSWDSKYNEQFF.

The CDR3 sequence: CASRGQILYGYTF. The DNA of the CDR3 is TGTGCCAGCCGGGGACAGATCCTCTATGGCTACACCTTC. The J gene is TRBJ1-2, the V gene TRBV28, with TRBD1 identical over 7 bases. This CDR3 contains 13 residues. After removal of 8 bases from V and 4 bases from J, the junction contained 7 bases not matched to a gene. The germline gives CDR1 MDHEN, CDR2 SYDVKM.

This clone has a single count. The CDR3, as DNA: TGTGCCAGCAGCGGACAGCAACCCAACTATGGCTACACCTTC. It translates to CASSGQQPNYGYTF. The chain carries TRBV28 and TRBJ1-2; a weak D match, TRBD1 (6 bases). Germline V lookup: CDR1 MDHEN, CDR2 SYDVKM. The CDR3 extends over 14 amino acids. The V gene lost 6 bases and the J gene lost 2 bases, with 13 bases spanning the gap.